This T cell receptor beta chain was sequenced for a study of blood T cell repertoires in COVID-19. The overall study: Material from acute and convalescent COVID-19 was sourced from the United States, Italy and Spain. PBMCs, B-cell-depleted T cells, or T cells provided the cDNA or gDNA that made up the material.

Study processing details: The assay estimated nucleated cells by amplifying reference gene primers. TCRdb's copy holds only in-frame clones and misses some; the assay was immunoSEQ multiplex PCR. V, J and clone size derive from that table, while D and trimming were established from the DNA sequence. Of 120,000 to 150,000 clones in the sample, around four fifths were seen once. The length of the CDR3 is 17 residues. Trimming cost V 4 bases and J 5 bases; bases outside gene matches: 12. CDR1 is SGDLS, CDR2 YYNGEE, per germline. This clonotype was sampled from a human donor in a cohort sampled during active COVID-19. Sequenced material: peripheral blood. This rearrangement joins TRBV9 to TRBJ2-5, with TRBD1 matching 12 bases. This CDR3 reads CASSPGAGTGGYETQYF. For the CDR3, the DNA is TGTGCCAGCAGCCCTGGGGCCGGGACAGGGGGCTATGAGACCCAGTACTTC.